This TCR beta chain was found in a study of Ad26.COV2.S vaccination and SARS-CoV-2 variants. Noted treatment: roughly 18 received Ad26.COV2.S at low or high dose, single or two shots; about 5 received placebo; per-sample allocation not given. On day 63 after the first injection, vaccine and placebo recipients gave samples. The donor was a Boston adult aged 18-55 years. Clones were read by immunoSEQ multiplex PCR, and TCRdb kept only the in-frame ones, dropping some. The table lists 330,000 or so clones, under 90% of them singletons, with around 5% in the top ten. The V and J ends lost 5 bases and 4 bases respectively, with 11 bases between them. Germline loops: CDR1 SGHTA, CDR2 FQGNSA. The length of the CDR3 is 13 residues.

The TCR comes from a person aged 18-65 years who received the Ad26.COV2.S COVID-19 vaccine or a placebo. The chain is built from TRBV7-2 and TRBJ1-2; D unresolved. This material consisted of peripheral blood, taken in a trial of Ad26.COV2.S vaccine versus placebo. In DNA form, the CDR3 reads TGTGCCAGCAGCCCAAGGTTGGGCTATGGCTACACCTTC. Encoded protein: CASSPRLGYGYTF.